The clone carrying this T cell receptor (beta chain) was counted between two and nine times. The sample belongs to a study of CD8+ T cells in alopecia areata. The treatment here: oral pan-JAK inhibitor, 5-10 mg twice daily. Germline V CDR1 and CDR2: SQVTM, ANQGSEA. The CDR3 has 14 amino acids. The V end was cut by 5 bases, the J end by 4 bases, with 14 bases between. RNA was extracted and reverse transcribed into cDNA as the sequencing template. Assay used: immunoSEQ multiplex PCR; TCRdb lists only in-frame clones, some missing. The sample holds more than 150,000 clones; around three fifths are singletons and the top ten take around 12%.

The rearrangement links TRBV29-1 to TRBJ2-2; D unresolved. The receptor was derived from a human donor with alopecia areata. The material was CD8+ T cells sorted from blood, obtained at week 24, from a patient treated with tofacitinib. The CDR3 reads CSVSPWQSTGELFF. As DNA, the CDR3 is TGCAGCGTTAGTCCCTGGCAGTCCACCGGGGAGCTGTTTTTT.